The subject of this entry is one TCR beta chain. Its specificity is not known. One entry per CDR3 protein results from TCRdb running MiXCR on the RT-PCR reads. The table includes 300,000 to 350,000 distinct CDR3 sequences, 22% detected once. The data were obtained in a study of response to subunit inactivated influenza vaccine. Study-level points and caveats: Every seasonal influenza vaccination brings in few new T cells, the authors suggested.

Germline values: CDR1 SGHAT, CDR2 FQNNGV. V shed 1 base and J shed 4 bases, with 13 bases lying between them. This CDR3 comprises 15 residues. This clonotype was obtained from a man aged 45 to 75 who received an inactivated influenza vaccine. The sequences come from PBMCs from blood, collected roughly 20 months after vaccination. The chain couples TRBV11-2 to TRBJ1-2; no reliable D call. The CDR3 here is CASSLVAAEAYGYTF. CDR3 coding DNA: TGTGCCAGCAGCTTAGTGGCGGCAGAGGCCTATGGCTACACCTTC.